This T cell receptor (beta chain) was observed in a study of response to subunit inactivated influenza vaccine. This clonotype has more than one count but fewer than ten. Antigen: not known. MiXCR, run by TCRdb on the RT-PCR reads, gives a single entry per CDR3 protein. The profile shows hundreds of thousands of distinct CDR3 sequences, about 25% of them singletons. The CDR3 consists of 17 residues. The germline gives CDR1 MDHEN, CDR2 SYDVKM. V lost 7 bases and J lost 2; bases outside the gene matches: 12. Findings and limits, study-wide: New T cells are recruited in small numbers by each seasonal influenza vaccination, according to the authors' suggestion.

Specimen: CD4+ T cells sorted from PBMCs, collected approximately 5 days after vaccination. This sequence originates from a man aged 45 to 65 who received an inactivated influenza vaccine. V and J are TRBV28 and TRBJ1-5, with 9 bases matching TRBD1. The CDR3: CASIDGTGSRGNQPQHF. Here the CDR3 DNA reads TGTGCCAGCATAGACGGGACAGGGAGCAGGGGCAATCAGCCCCAGCATTTT.